This TCR beta chain is from a study of blood T cell repertoires in COVID-19. Study summary: Nucleic acid was either cDNA or gDNA, and it came from T cells, B-cell-depleted T cells, or PBMCs.

The assay was immunoSEQ multiplex PCR, and TCRdb's table has in-frame clones only and misses some. This sample yields tens of thousands of clones, of which roughly 88% are seen a single time; roughly 22% belongs to the top ten. CDR3 length: 15 amino acids. CDR1 is MNHEY, CDR2 SVGAGI, per germline. Trimming left V 3 bases short and J 2 bases short, with 11 bases between. This receptor was obtained from a man in his 70s in a cohort sampled during active COVID-19. The chain carries TRBV6-5 and TRBJ2-4; D might be TRBD2 (5 bases). The sequenced material came from peripheral blood. CDR3: CASSYGRNPKNIQYF. The CDR3 DNA follows: TGTGCCAGCAGTTATGGGAGAAACCCCAAAAACATTCAGTACTTC.